These 7 T cell receptor beta chains originate from one sample sequenced in a study of tumor-infiltrating lymphocytes in localized non-small cell lung cancer. Sequencing used immunoSEQ multiplex PCR; TCRdb keeps in-frame clones, though not all of them. This table has just under 6,000 clones, approximately 64% appearing once. Input material: uninvolved lung tissue not adjacent to the tumor. The receptors stem from a human donor with non-small cell lung cancer.

This clone was recorded a few times. The chain combines TRBV7-6 with TRBJ2-1; D gene uncertain. The germline gives CDR1 SGHVS, CDR2 FNYEAQ. V was trimmed by 1 base and J by 6 bases, leaving 16 bases between them. This CDR3 has 16 amino acids. For the CDR3, the DNA is TGTGCCAGCAGCTTAGGTTCTGGCAGCTATCTCAATGAGCAGTTCTTC. Protein: CASSLGSGSYLNEQFF.

The chain has TRBV2 and TRBJ2-7; D may be TRBD1 or TRBD2 (5 bases each). This CDR3 spans 13 amino acids. With 8 bases removed from V and 2 bases from J, the gap between germline ends came to 13 bases. Germline CDR1 reads SNHLY; CDR2 reads FYNNEI. The CDR3 DNA follows: TGTGCCAGCGGGGCGGGCCTCCCCTACGAGCAGTACTTC. It is translated as CASGAGLPYEQYF.

In its sample, this clone was seen once. The CDR3 loop reads CAVQGSSYEQYF. The DNA of the CDR3 is TGTGCCGTACAGGGGTCCTCCTACGAGCAGTACTTC. The chain links TRBV28 to TRBJ2-7; TRBD1 aligns across 7 bases. V lost 11 bases to trimming and J lost 0 bases; unmatched junction nucleotides: 4. The CDR3 is 12 residues long. Germline V lookup: CDR1 MDHEN, CDR2 SYDVKM. The full variable domain, its missing parts supplied by reference TRBV28 and TRBJ2-7, is DVKVTQSSRYLVKRTGEKVFLECVQDMDHENMFWYRQDPGLGLRLIYFSYDVKMKEKGDIPEGYSVSREKKERFSLILESASTNQTSMYLCAVQGSSYEQYFGPGTRLTVT.

The gene calls are TRBV29-1 and TRBJ2-1; 11 nucleotides align to TRBD2. Trimming at V came to 7 bases and at J to 6 bases, leaving 5 bases not matched to a gene. Germline V gene lookup returns CDR1 SQVTM and CDR2 ANQGSEA. The CDR3 sequence is 13 residues long. The chain's CDR3 is CSGGSGRANEQFF. The CDR3 nucleotides are TGCAGCGGTGGTAGCGGGAGGGCCAATGAGCAGTTCTTC.

The count of this clone is one. The CDR3 is CASSPHQDTGELFF. CDR3 DNA sequence: TGTGCCAGCAGCCCCCATCAGGACACCGGGGAGCTGTTTTTT. V gene TRBV9 combines with J gene TRBJ2-2, with D unclear. Trimming left V 4 bases short and J 3 bases short, with 10 bases between. Germline loops: CDR1 SGDLS, CDR2 YYNGEE. CDR3 length: 14 residues.

Within the sample, this clone is large. The CDR3 loop is CASSQDRSYEQYF. CDR3 sequence (DNA): TGTGCCAGCAGCCAAGATCGGTCCTACGAGCAGTACTTC. This rearrangement joins TRBV14 to TRBJ2-7; D is ambiguous. The germline CDR1 and CDR2 sequences are SGHDN and FVKESK. This CDR3 region has 13 residues. V was trimmed by 0 bases and J by 1 base, leaving 4 bases between them.

The genes are TRBV14 and TRBJ2-7; D is undetermined. Trimming shortened V by 0 bases and J by 3 bases, and 15 bases separated the two germline ends. The length of the CDR3 is 16 residues. Germline values: CDR1 SGHDN, CDR2 FVKESK. As DNA, the CDR3 is TGTGCCAGCAGCCAAGAGGCTCGCTACATTAACTACGAGCAGTACTTC. Translating it yields CASSQEARYINYEQYF.